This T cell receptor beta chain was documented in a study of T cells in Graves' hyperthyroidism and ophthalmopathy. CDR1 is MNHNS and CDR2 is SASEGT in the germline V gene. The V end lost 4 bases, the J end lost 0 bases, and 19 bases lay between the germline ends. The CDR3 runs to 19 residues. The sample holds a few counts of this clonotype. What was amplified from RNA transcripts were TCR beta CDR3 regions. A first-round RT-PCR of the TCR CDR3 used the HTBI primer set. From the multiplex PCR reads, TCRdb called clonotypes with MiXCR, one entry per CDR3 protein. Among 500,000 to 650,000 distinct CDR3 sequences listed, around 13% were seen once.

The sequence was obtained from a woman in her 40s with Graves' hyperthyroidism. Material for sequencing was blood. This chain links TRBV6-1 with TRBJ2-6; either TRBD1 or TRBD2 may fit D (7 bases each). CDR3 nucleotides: TGTGCCAGCAGTGCTCGGCCGGGACAGCGGGGCTCTGGGGCCAACGTCCTGACTTTC. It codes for CASSARPGQRGSGANVLTF.